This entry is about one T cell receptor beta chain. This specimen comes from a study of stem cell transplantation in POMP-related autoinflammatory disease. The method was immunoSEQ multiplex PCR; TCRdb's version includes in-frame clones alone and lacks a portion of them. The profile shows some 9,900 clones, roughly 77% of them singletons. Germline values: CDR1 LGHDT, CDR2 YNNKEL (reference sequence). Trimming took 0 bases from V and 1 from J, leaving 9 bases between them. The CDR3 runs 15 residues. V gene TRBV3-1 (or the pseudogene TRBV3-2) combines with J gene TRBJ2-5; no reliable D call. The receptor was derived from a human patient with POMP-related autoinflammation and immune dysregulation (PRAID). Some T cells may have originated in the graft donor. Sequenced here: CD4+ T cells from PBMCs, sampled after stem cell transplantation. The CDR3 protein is CASSQDWASQETQYF. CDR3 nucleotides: TGTGCCAGCAGCCAAGATTGGGCTAGCCAAGAGACCCAGTACTTC.